This T cell receptor beta chain was profiled in a study of CD8 T cells in Susac syndrome. The study, taken as a whole, reports: The TCR sequencing and HLA analysis in the study involved a relatively small number of individuals, as the study acknowledged.

From blood CD8+ and CD4+ T cells, TCR beta sequences were generated. Both CD4+ and CD8+ T cells were negatively isolated, and TEMRA cells underwent FACS enrichment. Comments on this clonotype: The antigen is undetermined.

Reverse transcription of roughly 0.45 to 1 ug RNA was carried out with random hexamers. An immunoSEQ multiplex PCR amplified TCR beta CDR3 over 54 Vbeta and 13 Jbeta. TCRdb fed the immunoSEQ multiplex PCR reads into MiXCR, producing one record per CDR3 protein. The data contain around 190,000 distinct CDR3 sequences, around 93% of them singletons. The sequenced sample was CD4+ T cells from PBMCs. The clonotype was recovered from a human donor in good health.

The CDR3 nucleotides read TGTGCCAGCAGCTGGAAAGAGACCCAGTACTTC. Translating gives CASSWKETQYF. The chain joins TRBV11-2 to TRBJ2-5; D unclear. The CDR3 length is 11 residues. Trimming stripped 4 bases from V and 3 bases from J, with 3 bases between. Germline CDR1 SGHAT, CDR2 FQNNGV.